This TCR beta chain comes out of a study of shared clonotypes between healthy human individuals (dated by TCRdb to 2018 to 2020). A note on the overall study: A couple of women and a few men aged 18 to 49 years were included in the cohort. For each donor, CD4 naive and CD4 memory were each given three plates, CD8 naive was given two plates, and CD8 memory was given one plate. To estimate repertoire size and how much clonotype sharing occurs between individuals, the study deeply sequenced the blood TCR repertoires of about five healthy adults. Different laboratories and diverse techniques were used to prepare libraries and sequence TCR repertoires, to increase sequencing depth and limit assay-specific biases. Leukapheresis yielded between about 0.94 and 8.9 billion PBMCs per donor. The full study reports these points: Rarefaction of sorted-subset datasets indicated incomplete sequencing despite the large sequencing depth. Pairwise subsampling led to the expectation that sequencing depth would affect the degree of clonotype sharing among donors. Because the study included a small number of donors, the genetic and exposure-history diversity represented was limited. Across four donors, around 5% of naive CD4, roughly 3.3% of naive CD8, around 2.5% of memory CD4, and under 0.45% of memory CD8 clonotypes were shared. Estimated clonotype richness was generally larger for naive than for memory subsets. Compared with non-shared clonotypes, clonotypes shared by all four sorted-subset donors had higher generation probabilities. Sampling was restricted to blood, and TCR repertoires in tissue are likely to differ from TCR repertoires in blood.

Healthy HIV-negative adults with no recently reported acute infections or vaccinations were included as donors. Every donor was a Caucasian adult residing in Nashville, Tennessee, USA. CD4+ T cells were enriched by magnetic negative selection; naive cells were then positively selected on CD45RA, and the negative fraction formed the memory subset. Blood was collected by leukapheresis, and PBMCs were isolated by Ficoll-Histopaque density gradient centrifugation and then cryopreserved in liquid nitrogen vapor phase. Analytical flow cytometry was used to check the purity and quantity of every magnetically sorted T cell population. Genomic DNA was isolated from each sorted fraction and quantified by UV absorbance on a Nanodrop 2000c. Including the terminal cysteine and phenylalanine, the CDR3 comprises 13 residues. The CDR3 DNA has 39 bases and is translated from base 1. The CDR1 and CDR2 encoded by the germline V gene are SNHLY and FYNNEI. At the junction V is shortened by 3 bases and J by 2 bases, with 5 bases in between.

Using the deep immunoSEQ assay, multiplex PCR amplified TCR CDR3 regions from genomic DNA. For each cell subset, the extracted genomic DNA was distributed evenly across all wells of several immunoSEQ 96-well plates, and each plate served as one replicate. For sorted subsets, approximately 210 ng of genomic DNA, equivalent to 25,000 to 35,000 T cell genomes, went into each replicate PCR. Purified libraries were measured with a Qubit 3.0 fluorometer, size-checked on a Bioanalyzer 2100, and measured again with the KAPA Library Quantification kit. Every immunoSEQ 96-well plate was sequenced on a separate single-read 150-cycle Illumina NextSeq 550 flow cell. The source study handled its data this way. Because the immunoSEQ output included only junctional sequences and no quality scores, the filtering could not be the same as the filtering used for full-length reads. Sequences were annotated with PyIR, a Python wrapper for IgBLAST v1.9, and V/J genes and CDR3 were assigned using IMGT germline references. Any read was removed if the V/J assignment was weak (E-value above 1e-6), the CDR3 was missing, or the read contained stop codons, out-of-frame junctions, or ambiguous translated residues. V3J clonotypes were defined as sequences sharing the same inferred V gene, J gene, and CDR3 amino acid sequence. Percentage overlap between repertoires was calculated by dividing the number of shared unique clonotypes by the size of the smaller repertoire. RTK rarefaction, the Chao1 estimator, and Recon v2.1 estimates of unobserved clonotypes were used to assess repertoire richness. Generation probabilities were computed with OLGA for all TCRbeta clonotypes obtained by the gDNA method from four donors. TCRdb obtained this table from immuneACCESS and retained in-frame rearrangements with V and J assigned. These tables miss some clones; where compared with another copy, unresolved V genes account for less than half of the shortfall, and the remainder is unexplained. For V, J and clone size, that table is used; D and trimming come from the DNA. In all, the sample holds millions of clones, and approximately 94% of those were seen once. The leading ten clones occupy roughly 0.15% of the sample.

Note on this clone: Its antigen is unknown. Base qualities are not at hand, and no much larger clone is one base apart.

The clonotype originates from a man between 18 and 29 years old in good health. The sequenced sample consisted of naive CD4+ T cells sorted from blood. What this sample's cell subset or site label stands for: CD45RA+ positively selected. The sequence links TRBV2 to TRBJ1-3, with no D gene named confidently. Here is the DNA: TGTGCCAGCAGTGACAGTCCTGGAAACACCATATATTTT. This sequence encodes CASSDSPGNTIYF.